These 25 T cell receptor beta chains were all obtained from the same sample, sequenced in a study of identical twins. One entry per CDR3 protein results from TCRdb running MiXCR on the 5' RACE reads. Among hundreds of thousands of distinct CDR3 sequences listed, about 12% were seen once. The same sample was also used in a study of yellow fever vaccine responses in identical twins.

The sample was CD8+ T cells sorted from blood. The origin of the receptors is a woman between 18 and 29 years old in good health.

This clonotype was seen a few times. The V and J genes are TRBV6-1 and TRBJ2-2; D unresolved. Per germline, CDR1 MNHNS and CDR2 SASEGT. V lost 8 bases, J lost 7 bases, and 14 bases lay in between. CDR3 length: 13 residues. Here the CDR3 reads CASSVSEFGELFF. In DNA form, the CDR3 reads TGTGCCAGCTCAGTTTCGGAGTTCGGGGAGCTGTTTTTT.

The chain uses TRBV7-9 and TRBJ2-1, with TRBD1 as a possible D gene (6 bases). Germline V gives CDR1 SEHNR, CDR2 FQNEAQ (reference sequence). The CDR3 loop spans 17 amino acids. V gave up 5 bases and J gave up 4 bases, with 21 bases separating them. CDR3 loop: CASSPKQGFETYNEQFF. The CDR3 DNA reads as TGTGCCAGCAGCCCCAAACAGGGTTTCGAAACGTACAATGAGCAGTTCTTC.

Ten or more counts support this clonotype. The genes are TRBV10-3 and TRBJ1-3, with D unclear. Germline V lookup: CDR1 ENHRY, CDR2 SYGVKD. The germline V and J ends were trimmed by 0 bases and 1 base, with 7 bases remaining between them. This CDR3 has 15 amino acids. This CDR3 is CAISESPGSGNTIYF. The CDR3 nucleotides are TGTGCCATCAGTGAGTCCCCCGGGTCTGGAAACACCATATATTTT.

Only a few counts were recorded for this clonotype. V and J are TRBV6-2 or TRBV6-3 and TRBJ2-5, with 8 bases lining up with TRBD2. This CDR3 contains 22 residues. Germline V CDR1 and CDR2: MNHEY, SVGEGT. The V segment lost 2 bases and the J segment 2 bases; nucleotides outside the gene matches: 25. This CDR3 reads CASSYPGMWGTSGEYGQETQYF. In DNA, the CDR3 is TGTGCCAGCAGTTACCCCGGGATGTGGGGAACTAGCGGAGAATATGGGCAAGAGACCCAGTACTTC.

This clonotype occurred many times. V and J are TRBV5-1 and TRBJ1-1, with D possibly TRBD1 on 6 matching bases. This CDR3 has 16 residues. Germline CDR1 SGHRS, CDR2 YFSETQ. The V end was cut by 5 bases, the J end by 5 bases, with 22 bases between. The chain's CDR3 is CASRRAAAGAETEAFF. In nucleotides, the CDR3 is TGCGCCAGCAGACGAGCCGCGGCGGGGGCAGAGACTGAAGCTTTCTTT.

This clonotype was detected only a few times. The J gene is TRBJ2-1, the V gene TRBV5-4; 13 nucleotides agree with TRBD2. J gave up 0 bases and V 4 bases, and 7 bases lay outside the gene matches. Germline CDR1 SGHNT, CDR2 YYREEE (reference sequence). This CDR3 region has 18 residues. The CDR3 reads CASSIPGLAGNSYNEQFF. CDR3 nucleotide sequence: TGTGCCAGCAGCATACCGGGACTAGCGGGGAACTCCTACAATGAGCAGTTCTTC.

The sample holds a few counts of this clonotype. The chain recombines TRBV3-1 with TRBJ1-2, with TRBD1 as a possible D gene (6 bases). The germline V gene has CDR1 LGHDT and CDR2 YNNKEL (reference sequence). Trimming cost V 0 bases and J 7 bases, with 15 bases left between them. The CDR3 consists of 15 residues. Here the CDR3 reads CASSQEWGLGGGYTF. The CDR3 DNA reads as TGTGCCAGCAGCCAAGAATGGGGGCTCGGGGGTGGCTACACCTTC. Full variable domain (rest looked up from reference TRBV3-1 and TRBJ1-2): DTAVSQTPKYLVTQMGNDKSIKCEQNLGHDTMYWYKQDSKKFLKIMFSYNNKELIINETVPNRFSPKSPDKAHLNLHINSLELGDSAVYFCASSQEWGLGGGYTFGSGTRLTVV.

The J gene is TRBJ1-3, the V gene TRBV3-1; a weak D match, TRBD1 (5 bases). CDR3 length equals 17 residues. The ends were cut back, 0 bases at V and 4 bases at J, with 16 bases in the middle. Germline V gene data show CDR1 as LGHDT and CDR2 as YNNKEL (reference sequence). CDR3 bases: TGTGCCAGCAGCCAAGATTCCTGGGGGAGCACGGGAAACACCATATATTTT. Translation: CASSQDSWGSTGNTIYF.

This clonotype was counted only a few times. The rearrangement uses TRBV6-5 and TRBJ2-3, with 8 bases that match TRBD1. V lost 2 bases to trimming and J lost 2 bases; unmatched junction nucleotides: 9. This CDR3 has 17 residues. Germline V gene data show CDR1 as MNHEY and CDR2 as SVGAGI. CDR3 protein: CASSYTQPGGHTDTQYF. The CDR3 DNA sequence: TGTGCCAGCAGTTACACCCAGCCAGGGGGCCACACAGATACGCAGTATTTT.

The chain is built from TRBV7-9 and TRBJ1-1; D not certain. V was trimmed by 1 base and J by 5 bases, leaving 5 bases between them. The CDR3 runs to 12 residues. The germline gives CDR1 SEHNR, CDR2 FQNEAQ (reference sequence). The CDR3 reads CASSLGKTEAFF. The CDR3 region has the DNA TGTGCCAGCAGCTTAGGGAAGACTGAAGCTTTCTTT.

This clonotype has just a few counts. The V call is TRBV4-1, the J call TRBJ1-4; possible D gene TRBD1, 5 bases. The V gene's germline CDR1 is MGHRA and CDR2 YSYEKL. CDR3 size: 16 residues. V lost 3 bases, J lost 8 bases, and 19 bases lay in between. CDR3 sequence: CASSHYPQGGGEKLFF. CDR3 nucleotides: TGCGCCAGCAGCCATTATCCCCAGGGAGGAGGAGAAAAACTGTTTTTT.

This clonotype was recorded many times. Here the CDR3 reads CASSLGGRDEQFF. The DNA of the CDR3 is TGTGCCAGCAGCTTAGGGGGCCGAGATGAGCAGTTCTTC. The chain recombines TRBV7-9 with TRBJ2-1; a weak D match, TRBD1 (5 bases). Per germline, CDR1 SEHNR and CDR2 FQNEAQ (reference sequence). The CDR3 has 13 residues. The V gene lost 1 base and the J gene lost 8 bases, with 9 bases spanning the gap.

To note about this clonotype: A much bigger clone sits one base away, suggesting this may be a read error. V is TRBV3-1 and J is TRBJ2-2, with D tentatively TRBD1 or TRBD2 (6 bases each). Germline V gives CDR1 LGHDT, CDR2 YNNKEL (reference sequence). The CDR3 extends over 17 amino acids. The CDR3 nucleotides are TGTGCCAGCGGCCAAGATGGAGGGGGACCCCAGACCGGGGAGCTGTTTTTT. Translation gives CASGQDGGGPQTGELFF.

The chain uses TRBV6-1 and TRBJ2-1; TRBD2 matches 8 bases. The CDR3 is made up of 16 amino acids. J was trimmed by 12 bases and V by 4 bases; bases with no gene match: 17. Germline lookup yields CDR1 MNHNS and CDR2 SASEGT. The CDR3, as DNA: TGTGCCAGCAGTGGTTATAGCGGGACCCATCCCCTGGTGCAGTTCTTC. Amino acids: CASSGYSGTHPLVQFF.

DNA for the CDR3: TGTGCCAGCAGCTTGCCCCAGAACTCCTACAATGAGCAGTTCTTC. It is translated as CASSLPQNSYNEQFF. This sequence joins TRBV5-5 and TRBJ2-1; no clear D. The CDR3 spans 15 residues. V lost 1 base, J lost 0 bases, and 8 bases lay in between. Per germline, CDR1 SGHKS and CDR2 YYEKEE (reference sequence). Combining the CDR3 with reference TRBV5-5 and TRBJ2-1 gives the whole variable domain DAGVTQSPTHLIKTRGQQVTLRCSPISGHKSVSWYQQVLGQGPQFIFQYYEKEERGRGNFPDRFSARQFPNYSSELNVNALLLGDSALYLCASSLPQNSYNEQFFGPGTRLTVL.

This clonotype was observed at least ten times. V and J are TRBV27 and TRBJ2-3; 10 bases are shared with TRBD2. Unmatched junction bases numbered 6, after V lost 4 bases and J lost 5 bases. CDR1 MNHEY and CDR2 SMNVEV come from the germline V gene (reference sequence). CDR3 length equals 15 residues. The CDR3 DNA is TGTGCCAGCAGTTCAGCGGGGGGGCCGGGAGATACGCAGTATTTT. Amino acid sequence: CASSSAGGPGDTQYF.

This clonotype was picked up one time. The gene calls are TRBV27 and TRBJ2-7; the D gene is possibly TRBD1 (6 bases). The germline V and J ends were trimmed by 11 bases and 7 bases, with 15 bases remaining between them. The CDR3 extends over 11 amino acids. Germline values: CDR1 MNHEY, CDR2 SMNVEV (reference sequence). Written as DNA, the CDR3 is TGTGCCTCTTCCCAGGGGATGGAGCAGTACTTC. This sequence encodes CASSQGMEQYF.

This clonotype was recorded a few times. This chain uses TRBV20-1 with TRBJ2-1; TRBD2 aligns across 8 bases. The V and J ends lost 0 bases and 1 base, in that order; junction bases with no gene match: 8. CDR3 length: 17 amino acids. Germline values: CDR1 DFQATT, CDR2 SNEGSKA (reference sequence). The CDR3 nucleotides read TGCAGTGCTAGAGATCGTGGTAGCGGGACTTCCTACAATGAGCAGTTCTTC. It yields the protein CSARDRGSGTSYNEQFF.

The table lists this clonotype with a few counts. The chain recombines TRBV4-1 with TRBJ1-1; D not certain. V was trimmed by 0 bases and J by 4 bases, leaving 6 bases between them. CDR1 MGHRA and CDR2 YSYEKL come from the germline V gene. This CDR3 comprises 13 residues. The CDR3 nucleotides are TGCGCCAGCAGCCAAGACATAGTCACTGAAGCTTTCTTT. Amino acid sequence: CASSQDIVTEAFF.

The chain employs TRBV4-2 and TRBJ1-5; 12 bases match TRBD1. Germline V gene sequence: CDR1 LGHNA, CDR2 YNFKEQ. The V and J ends lost 0 bases and 2 bases, in that order; junction bases with no gene match: 8. This CDR3 is 19 amino acids long. The chain's CDR3 is CASSQDPGQGAPGNQPQHF. The CDR3 DNA is TGTGCCAGCAGCCAAGATCCGGGACAGGGGGCGCCCGGCAATCAGCCCCAGCATTTT.

CDR3: CSVDRKRYTDTQYF. CDR3 nucleotide sequence: TGCAGCGTTGACCGAAAAAGATACACAGATACGCAGTATTTT. V usage is TRBV29-1 and J usage is TRBJ2-3, with D unclear. Germline loops: CDR1 SQVTM, CDR2 ANQGSEA. V was cut by 3 bases and J by 2 bases, with 12 bases left in between. This CDR3 is 14 amino acids long.

The chain employs TRBV6-5 and TRBJ2-1; possible D gene TRBD2, 5 bases. This CDR3 region has 19 residues. Per germline, CDR1 MNHEY and CDR2 SVGAGI. V shed 0 bases and J shed 0 bases, with 18 bases lying between them. The chain's CDR3 is CASSYSASFDVSSYNEQFF. As DNA, the CDR3 is TGTGCCAGCAGTTACTCGGCTAGCTTCGACGTCAGCTCCTACAATGAGCAGTTCTTC.

This clonotype occurred a few times. The gene calls are TRBV5-1 and TRBJ1-2; possible D gene TRBD1, 6 bases. Per the germline V gene, CDR1 is SGHRS and CDR2 is YFSETQ. CDR3 size: 14 residues. Trimming pared 0 bases from V and 7 bases from J, leaving 13 bases between. CDR3 amino acids: CASSLVQGLSGYTF. DNA of the CDR3: TGCGCCAGCAGCTTGGTACAGGGCTTATCTGGCTACACCTTC.

The chain employs TRBV4-1 and TRBJ1-2, with D hard to call. Germline loops: CDR1 MGHRA, CDR2 YSYEKL. V lost 0 bases to trimming and J lost 4 bases, with 12 bases between them. The CDR3 covers 15 residues. CDR3 DNA: TGCGCCAGCAGCCAAGATCACGGGTGGGGCTATGGCTACACCTTC. It is translated as CASSQDHGWGYGYTF.

The chain recombines TRBV3-1 with TRBJ2-3; D is uncertain. The CDR3 covers 16 residues. The germline V gene encodes CDR1 LGHDT and CDR2 YNNKEL (reference sequence). V was trimmed by 2 bases and J by 0 bases, leaving 12 bases between them. CDR3 nucleotides: TGTGCCAGCAGCCAACGGTCGGTCAGTAGCACAGATACGCAGTATTTT. The encoded protein is CASSQRSVSSTDTQYF.